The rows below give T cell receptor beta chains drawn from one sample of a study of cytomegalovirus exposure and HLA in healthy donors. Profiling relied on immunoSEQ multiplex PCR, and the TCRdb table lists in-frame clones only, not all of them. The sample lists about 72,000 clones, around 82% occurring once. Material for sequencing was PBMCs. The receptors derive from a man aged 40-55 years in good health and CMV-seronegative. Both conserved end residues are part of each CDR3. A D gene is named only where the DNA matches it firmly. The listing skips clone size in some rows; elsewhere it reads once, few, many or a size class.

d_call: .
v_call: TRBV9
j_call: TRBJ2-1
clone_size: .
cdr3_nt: TGTGCCAGCAGCGTAGCCCCAGGGTCCAATGAGCAGTTCTTC
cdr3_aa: CASSVAPGSNEQFF

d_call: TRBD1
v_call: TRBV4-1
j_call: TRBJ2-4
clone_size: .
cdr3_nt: TGCGCCAGCAGCCAAGCTCCCCGGGACAGGAGGAACATTCAGTACTTC
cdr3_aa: CASSQAPRDRRNIQYF

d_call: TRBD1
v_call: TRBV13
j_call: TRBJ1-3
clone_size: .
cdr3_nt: TGTGCCAGCAGCTCGGACAGGCCGGCCGGAAACACCATATATTTT
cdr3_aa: CASSSDRPAGNTIYF

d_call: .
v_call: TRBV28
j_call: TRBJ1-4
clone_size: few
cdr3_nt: TGTGCCAGCAGTTTCGTACAGGCTAAAAAACTGTTTTTT
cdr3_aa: CASSFVQAKKLFF

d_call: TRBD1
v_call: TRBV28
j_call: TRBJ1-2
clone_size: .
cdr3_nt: TGTGCCAGCAGTAGGTCCGGGACAGGGGAATCTAACTATGGCTACACCTTC
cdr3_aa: CASSRSGTGESNYGYTF

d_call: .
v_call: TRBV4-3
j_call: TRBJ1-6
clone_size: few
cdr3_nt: TGCGCCAGCAGCCAACATTCTCGGGATAATTCACCCCTCCACTTT
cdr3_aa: CASSQHSRDNSPLHF

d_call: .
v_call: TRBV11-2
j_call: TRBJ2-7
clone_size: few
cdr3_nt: TGTGCCAGCAGCGCGTTGGGGGGGCGCATGCAGTACTTC
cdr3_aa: CASSALGGRMQYF

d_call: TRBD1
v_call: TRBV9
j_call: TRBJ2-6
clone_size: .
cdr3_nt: TGTGCCAGCAGCGCAAAGGAGAGGACAGGAATTCCTGGGGCCAACGTCCTGACTTTC
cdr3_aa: CASSAKERTGIPGANVLTF

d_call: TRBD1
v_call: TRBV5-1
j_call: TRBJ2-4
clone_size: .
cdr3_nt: TGCGCCAGCAGCTCTAAACCGGGACAGGGGGCCCTGAATGTAGCCAAAAACATTCAGTACTTC
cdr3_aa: CASSSKPGQGALNVAKNIQYF

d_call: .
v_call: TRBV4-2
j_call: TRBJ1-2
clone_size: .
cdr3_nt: TGTGCCAGCAGCCAAGACCGGAACAGGAACTATGGCTACACCTTC
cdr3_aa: CASSQDRNRNYGYTF

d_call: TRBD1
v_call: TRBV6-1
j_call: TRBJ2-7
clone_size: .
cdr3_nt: TGTGCCAGCAGTGTACCGGGACAGGGGTGCGAGCAGTACTTC
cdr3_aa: CASSVPGQGCEQYF

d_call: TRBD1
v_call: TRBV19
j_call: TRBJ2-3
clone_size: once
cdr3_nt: TGTGCCAGCGGCGGGACAGGGGGCCTGGCGTGGGATACGCAGTATTTT
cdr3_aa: CASGGTGGLAWDTQYF

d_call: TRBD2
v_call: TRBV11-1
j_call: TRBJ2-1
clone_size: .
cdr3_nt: TGTGCCAGCAGCTTATCTAGCGGGGTATACAATGAGCAGTTCTTC
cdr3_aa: CASSLSSGVYNEQFF

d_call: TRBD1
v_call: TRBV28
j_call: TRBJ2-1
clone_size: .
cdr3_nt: TGTGCCAGCAGTTTGAGGGGGCAGGAGCAGTTCTTC
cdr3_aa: CASSLRGQEQFF

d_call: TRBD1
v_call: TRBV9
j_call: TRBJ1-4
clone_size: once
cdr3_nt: TGTGCCAGCTCGTGGTCGGACAGGGTGGAAAAACTGTTTTTT
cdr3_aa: CASSWSDRVEKLFF

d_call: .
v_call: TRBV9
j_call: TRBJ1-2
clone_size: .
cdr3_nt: TGTGCCAGCAGCCAGAACAGTGGGGGGAAGAGTGGCTACACCTTC
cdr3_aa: CASSQNSGGKSGYTF

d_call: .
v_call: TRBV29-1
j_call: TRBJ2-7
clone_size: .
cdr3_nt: TGCAGCGCCCTGGCAGGGGACAACTACGAGCAGTACTTC
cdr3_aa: CSALAGDNYEQYF

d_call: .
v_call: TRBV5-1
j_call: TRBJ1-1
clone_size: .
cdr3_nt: TGCGCCAGCAGCTTGGCCCCAGGGGACCCTGAAGCTTTCTTT
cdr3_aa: CASSLAPGDPEAFF

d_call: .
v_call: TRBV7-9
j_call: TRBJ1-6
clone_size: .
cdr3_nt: TGTGCCCGCAGCCCCTCGGGCAACAGGGAAGTTTCACCCCTCCACTTT
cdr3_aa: CARSPSGNREVSPLHF

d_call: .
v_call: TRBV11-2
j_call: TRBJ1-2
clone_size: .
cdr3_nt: TGTGCCAGCAGCTTAGTCCAGGGCGGTGGCTATGGCTACACCTTC
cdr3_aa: CASSLVQGGGYGYTF

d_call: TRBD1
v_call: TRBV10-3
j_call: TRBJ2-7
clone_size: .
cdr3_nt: TGTGCCATCAGTGCACGGACAGGGGTAACCTACGAGCAGTACTTC
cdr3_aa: CAISARTGVTYEQYF

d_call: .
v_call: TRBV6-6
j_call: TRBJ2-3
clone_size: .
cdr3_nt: TGTGCCAGCAGTTACCACGACGACAGGGATACGCAGTATTTT
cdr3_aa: CASSYHDDRDTQYF

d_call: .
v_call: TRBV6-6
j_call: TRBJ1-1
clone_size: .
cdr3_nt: TGTGCCAGCAGATTGACAGGCCCAGGGGACACTGAAGCTTTCTTT
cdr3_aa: CASRLTGPGDTEAFF

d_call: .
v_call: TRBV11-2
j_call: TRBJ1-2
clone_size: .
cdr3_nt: TGTGCCAGCAGCTTAGGACAGCCTGGGGACTATGGCTACACCTTC
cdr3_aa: CASSLGQPGDYGYTF

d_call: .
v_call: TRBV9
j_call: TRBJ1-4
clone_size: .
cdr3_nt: TGTGCCAGCAGCGTAGTAGGGGGAGATAATGAAAAACTGTTTTTT
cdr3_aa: CASSVVGGDNEKLFF

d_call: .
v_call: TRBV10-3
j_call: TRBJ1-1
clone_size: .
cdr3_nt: TGTGCCATCTTCAAGAGGACGCAGGGGATTAATGGGACTGAAGCTTTCTTT
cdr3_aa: CAIFKRTQGINGTEAFF

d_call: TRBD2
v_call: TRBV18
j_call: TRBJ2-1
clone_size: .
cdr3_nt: TGTGCCAGCTCACCACAGGGGACTAGCGGGGATGAGCAGTTCTTC
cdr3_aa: CASSPQGTSGDEQFF

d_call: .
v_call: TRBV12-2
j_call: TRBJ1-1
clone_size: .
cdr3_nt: TGTGCAAGTCGCTTAGAGTGGCAGGGGGAAGGGATGAACACTGAAGCTTTCTTT
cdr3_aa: CASRLEWQGEGMNTEAFF

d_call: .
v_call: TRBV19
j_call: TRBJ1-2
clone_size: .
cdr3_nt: TGTGCCAGTAGCCCTCGGGAGGGACAAGCGATGAACTATGGCTACACCTTC
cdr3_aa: CASSPREGQAMNYGYTF

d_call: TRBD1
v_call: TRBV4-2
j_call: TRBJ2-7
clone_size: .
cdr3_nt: TGTGCCAGCAGCCAAGATAAGGGAACAGGGGGCGGCTTCGAGCAGTACTTC
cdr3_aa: CASSQDKGTGGGFEQYF

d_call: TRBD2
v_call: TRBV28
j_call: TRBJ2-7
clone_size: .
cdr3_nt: TGTGCCGCCCAGCGGGGTATACCCTACGAGCAGTACTTC
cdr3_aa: CAAQRGIPYEQYF

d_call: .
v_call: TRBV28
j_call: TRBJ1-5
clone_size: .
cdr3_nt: TGTGCCAGCAGTTTGCGAGGGTACGATAGCAATCAGCCCCAGCATTTT
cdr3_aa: CASSLRGYDSNQPQHF

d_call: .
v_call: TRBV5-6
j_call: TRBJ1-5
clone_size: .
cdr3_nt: TGTGCCAGCAGCTTAATAGGAGATAGCAATCAGCCCCAGCATTTT
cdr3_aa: CASSLIGDSNQPQHF

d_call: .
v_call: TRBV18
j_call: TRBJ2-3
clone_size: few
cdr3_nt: .
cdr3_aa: CASFGPGHLSTDTQYF

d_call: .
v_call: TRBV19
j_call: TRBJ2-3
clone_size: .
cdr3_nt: TGTGCCAGTAGTATACGGGGCGGGACCCTGACTAGCACAGATACGCAGTATTTT
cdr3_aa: CASSIRGGTLTSTDTQYF

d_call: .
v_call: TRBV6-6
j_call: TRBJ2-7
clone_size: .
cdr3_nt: TGTGCCAGCAGGTTCTCTTACGAGCAGTACTTC
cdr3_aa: CASRFSYEQYF

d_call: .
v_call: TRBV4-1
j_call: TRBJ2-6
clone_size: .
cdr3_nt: TGCGCCAGCAGCCAAGACGAGGGTGGTTCTGCTGGGGCCAACGTCCTGACTTTC
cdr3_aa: CASSQDEGGSAGANVLTF

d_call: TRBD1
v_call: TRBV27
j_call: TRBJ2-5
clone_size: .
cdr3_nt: TGTGCCAGCATCACCTATTCCGGGACAGGGGGAGAGACCCAGTACTTC
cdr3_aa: CASITYSGTGGETQYF

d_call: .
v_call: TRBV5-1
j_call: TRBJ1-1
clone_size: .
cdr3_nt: TGCGCCAGCAGAACGGACAGCAACACTGAAGCTTTCTTT
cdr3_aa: CASRTDSNTEAFF

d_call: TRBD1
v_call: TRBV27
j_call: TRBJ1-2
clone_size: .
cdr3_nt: TGTGCCAGCAGCCCAGGGGGCGTCTATGGCTACACCTTC
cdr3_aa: CASSPGGVYGYTF

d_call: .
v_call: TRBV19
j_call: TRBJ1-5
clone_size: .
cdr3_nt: TGTGCCAGTAGTCCTTCAGGGGATGCTCAGCCCCAGCATTTT
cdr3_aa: CASSPSGDAQPQHF